This TCR beta chain was sequenced in a study of blood T cell repertoires in COVID-19. Across the study: The analysed material was cDNA or gDNA that came from T cells, B-cell-depleted T cells, or PBMCs.

In this sample, this clone turned up once. Per the study methods: Reference gene primer amplification gave nucleated cell count estimates. The repertoire was sequenced with immunoSEQ multiplex PCR; TCRdb's copy has only in-frame clones and lacks some. That table furnishes V, J and clone size, whereas the DNA furnished D and trimming. The sample lists about 36,000 clones, over 80% occurring once. The germline gives CDR1 DFQATT, CDR2 SNEGSKA (reference sequence). J was trimmed by 7 bases and V by 6 bases; bases with no gene match: 0. This CDR3 comprises 10 residues. The receptor was isolated from a human donor in a cohort sampled during active COVID-19. The chain is built from TRBV20-1 and TRBJ2-1; TRBD2 aligns across 7 bases. Sequencing was done on a sample of peripheral blood. The DNA for the CDR3 is TGCAGTGCAGCGGGGAATGAGCAGTTCTTC. Translated: CSAAGNEQFF.